The 4 T cell receptor beta chains given below trace back to one sample, sequenced in a study of cytomegalovirus exposure and HLA in healthy donors. With 60 Vbeta and 13 Jbeta primers, the PCR was carried out. Method: immunoSEQ multiplex PCR; TCRdb's copy keeps in-frame clones and lacks some. The sample has approximately 97,000 clones; roughly 80% are singletons. Input material: PBMCs. These receptors originate from a male donor in good health and CMV-seropositive.

The gene calls are TRBV7-9 and TRBJ2-3, with a tentative D call TRBD2 (6 bases). Per the germline V gene, CDR1 is SEHNR and CDR2 is FQNEAQ (reference sequence). This CDR3 has 14 residues. Trimming cost V 5 bases and J 2 bases, with 11 bases left between them. DNA for the CDR3: TGTGCCAGCAGCCTCGGACTACACACAGATACGCAGTATTTT. As protein: CASSLGLHTDTQYF. Supplemented by reference TRBV7-9 and TRBJ2-3, the full variable domain reads DTGVSQNPRHKITKRGQNVTFRCDPISEHNRLYWYRQTLGQGPEFLTYFQNEAQLEKSRLLSDRFSAERPKGSFSTLEIQRTEQGDSAMYLCASSLGLHTDTQYFGPGTRLTVL.

The table lists this clone with a count of one. The chain combines TRBV7-9 with TRBJ2-1, with TRBD1 as a possible D gene (5 bases). Trimming stripped 4 bases from V and 2 bases from J, with 15 bases between. This CDR3 has 16 amino acids. The V gene's germline CDR1 is SEHNR and CDR2 FQNEAQ (reference sequence). In DNA form, the CDR3 reads TGTGCCAGCAGCTCGTCGTCATGGGGCCCCTACAATGAGCAGTTCTTC. Its translation: CASSSSSWGPYNEQFF.

The table lists this clone with a few counts. The junction and the germline gene differ at one end; a read error may be behind it. This rearrangement joins TRBV7-9 to TRBJ2-3; 16 bases align to TRBD2. The CDR3 is 16 amino acids. Germline V gene lookup returns CDR1 SEHNR and CDR2 FQNEAQ (reference sequence). The CDR3 spells CSSSAGTSGRVDTQYF. The CDR3 DNA sequence: TGTTCCAGCAGCGCAGGGACTAGCGGGAGGGTGGATACGCAGTATTTT.

The gene calls are TRBV5-1 and TRBJ2-3; weak D call: TRBD2 (6 bases). V shed 4 bases and J shed 3 bases, with 18 bases lying between them. The CDR3 consists of 16 residues. Germline CDR1 and CDR2: SGHRS and YFSETQ. CDR3 loop: CASSPHLGGGTDTQYF. For the CDR3, the DNA is TGCGCCAGCAGCCCCCATCTAGGCGGAGGGACAGATACGCAGTATTTT.